A selection of T cell receptor beta chains follows, all from one sample in a study of a mutant IDH1 vaccine in newly diagnosed glioma. The assay was immunoSEQ multiplex PCR, and TCRdb's table has in-frame clones only and misses some. Of just under 95,000 clones listed, approximately 83% are singletons. The source material was PBMCs, sampled from a glioma patient treated with radiotherapy, temozolomide or both. These receptors all stem from a woman aged 50 to 60 with glioma. CDR3s include the opening cysteine and the closing phenylalanine or tryptophan. A D gene is named only where the DNA matches it firmly. Where a row states a size, it is once, few, many or the class of an expanded clone; other rows omit it.

D: .
size: .
J: TRBJ1-2
V: TRBV10-3
CDR3: CAISEKGGYGYTF
DNA: TGTGCCATCAGTGAGAAGGGTGGATATGGCTACACCTTC

D: .
size: .
J: TRBJ2-7
V: TRBV7-6
CDR3: CASSLEVPEKQYF
DNA: TGTGCCAGCAGCTTAGAGGTCCCCGAAAAGCAGTACTTC

D: .
size: few
J: TRBJ1-1
V: TRBV6-6
CDR3: CASSYKENTEAFF
DNA: TGTGCCAGCAGTTACAAGGAGAACACTGAAGCTTTCTTT

D: .
size: .
J: TRBJ2-4
V: TRBV9
CDR3: CASNKEGVIKNIQYF
DNA: TGTGCCAGCAATAAAGAAGGGGTGATCAAAAACATTCAGTACTTC

D: .
size: .
J: TRBJ2-7
V: TRBV27
CDR3: CASSLVGYEQYF
DNA: TGTGCCAGCAGCCTAGTGGGCTACGAGCAGTACTTC

D: TRBD1
size: .
J: TRBJ1-6
V: TRBV6-1
CDR3: CASILQGGGSPLHF
DNA: TGTGCCAGCATTTTACAGGGGGGAGGGTCACCCCTCCACTTT

D: .
size: .
J: TRBJ1-5
V: TRBV19
CDR3: CASSTPSGGEPQHF
DNA: TGTGCCAGTAGTACCCCGAGCGGCGGAGAGCCCCAGCATTTT

D: .
size: .
J: TRBJ2-7
V: TRBV29-1
CDR3: CSVEVWQPHTQSRQKPMEQYF
DNA: TGCAGCGTTGAAGTATGGCAACCCCACACCCAGTCTCGGCAAAAGCCGATGGAGCAGTACTTC

D: TRBD1
size: .
J: TRBJ1-4
V: TRBV5-5
CDR3: CASLPDRGREKLFF
DNA: TGTGCCAGCTTACCGGACAGGGGGCGCGAAAAACTGTTTTTT

D: TRBD2
size: .
J: TRBJ2-3
V: TRBV18
CDR3: CASSPAGVTTDTQYF
DNA: TGTGCCAGCTCACCTGCGGGGGTAACCACAGATACGCAGTATTTT

D: .
size: .
J: TRBJ1-6
V: TRBV6-1
CDR3: CASSEWSTDYNSPLHF
DNA: TGTGCCAGCAGTGAGTGGTCGACAGACTATAATTCACCCCTCCACTTT

D: TRBD1
size: .
J: TRBJ1-6
V: TRBV5-6
CDR3: CASSSALEGTGNSPLHF
DNA: TGTGCCAGCAGCTCGGCGTTAGAAGGGACAGGGAATTCACCCCTCCACTTT

D: .
size: .
J: TRBJ1-1
V: TRBV19
CDR3: CASRSGRKMNTEAFF
DNA: TGTGCCAGTAGGTCGGGAAGAAAGATGAACACTGAAGCTTTCTTT

D: .
size: .
J: TRBJ2-2
V: TRBV30
CDR3: CAWMKDSNTGELFF
DNA: TGTGCCTGGATGAAAGACTCGAACACCGGGGAGCTGTTTTTT

D: .
size: .
J: TRBJ1-1
V: TRBV2
CDR3: CASSETGFAEAFF
DNA: TGTGCCAGCAGTGAAACAGGGTTCGCTGAAGCTTTCTTT

D: .
size: .
J: TRBJ1-2
V: TRBV10-3
CDR3: CAISESVLNGYTF
DNA: TGTGCCATCAGTGAGTCTGTACTCAATGGCTACACCTTC

D: .
size: .
J: TRBJ1-3
V: TRBV2
CDR3: CASSTDSGISGNTIYF
DNA: TGTGCCAGCAGTACAGACAGCGGAATCTCTGGAAACACCATATATTTT

D: .
size: .
J: TRBJ1-1
V: TRBV18
CDR3: CASSPEQLNTEAFF
DNA: TGTGCCAGCTCCCCGGAACAGTTGAACACTGAAGCTTTCTTT

D: .
size: .
J: TRBJ2-7
V: TRBV5-6
CDR3: CASSLFYGGSYEQYF
DNA: TGTGCCAGCAGCTTGTTTTATGGGGGAAGCTACGAGCAGTACTTC

D: .
size: .
J: TRBJ2-1
V: TRBV9
CDR3: CASSVDPRSSYNEQFF
DNA: TGTGCCAGCAGCGTAGACCCCAGGAGCTCCTACAATGAGCAGTTCTTC

D: .
size: .
J: TRBJ1-2
V: TRBV6-1
CDR3: CASSEANYGYTF
DNA: TGTGCCAGCAGTGAAGCTAACTATGGCTACACCTTC

D: .
size: .
J: TRBJ1-1
V: TRBV5-6
CDR3: CASSFNSLQIEAFF
DNA: TGTGCCAGCAGCTTCAACAGTCTACAGATTGAAGCTTTCTTT

D: .
size: .
J: TRBJ1-4
V: TRBV4-1
CDR3: CASSQETGPRNEKLFF
DNA: TGCGCCAGCAGCCAAGAAACGGGACCCCGTAATGAAAAACTGTTTTTT